This TCR beta chain was recovered during a study of T cell changes during pregnancy in multiple sclerosis. The method was immunoSEQ multiplex PCR; TCRdb's version includes in-frame clones alone and lacks a portion of them. The sample holds around 120,000 clones, approximately 93% seen once. This receptor was obtained from a female donor with multiple sclerosis, enrolled in a pregnancy study. The sequenced sample was peripheral blood, obtained after pregnancy.

CDR3 in amino acids: CASSSSRPSYEQYF. The CDR3 bases are TGTGCCAGCAGCTCCTCTAGACCCTCCTACGAGCAGTACTTC. The chain uses TRBV11-2 and TRBJ2-7; D call uncertain. Per the germline V gene, CDR1 is SGHAT and CDR2 is FQNNGV. This CDR3 has 14 amino acids. The ends were cut back, 4 bases at V and 0 bases at J, with 10 bases in the middle.